These 24 T cell receptor beta chains originate from one sample sequenced in a study of Ad26.COV2.S vaccination and SARS-CoV-2 variants (dated by TCRdb to the early 2020s). Library preparation employed the immunoSEQ multiplex PCR assay. This immuneACCESS table, as held by TCRdb, lists in-frame sequences with V and J called but not all clones. Of the missing ones, under half trace to an unresolved V gene in checked studies; the others have no known cause. The sample includes around 320,000 clones, with just under 85% observed a single time. 2% to 2.5% of the sample is in the top ten clones. Explained via the paper, the treatment or condition label denotes: roughly 20 received Ad26.COV2.S at low or high dose, single or two shots; 5 received placebo; per-sample allocation not given. Repertoires of vaccine and placebo recipients were sequenced from samples taken on day 63 after the first injection. This material consisted of peripheral blood, taken in a trial of Ad26.COV2.S vaccine versus placebo. The receptors here all came from a person between 18 and 65 years old who received the Ad26.COV2.S COVID-19 vaccine or a placebo.

This sequence joins TRBV6-5 and TRBJ2-3; 16 bases map to TRBD2. The CDR3 is 15 residues long. Germline assignment: CDR1 MNHEY and CDR2 SVGAGI. Germline trimming cut 6 bases from V and 5 bases from J; bases unmatched to any gene: 2. The CDR3 DNA reads as TGTGCCAGCAGGGGACTAGCGGGGGGGCAAGATACGCAGTATTTT. Amino acid sequence: CASRGLAGGQDTQYF.

The genes are TRBV2 and TRBJ1-2; a possible D gene is TRBD1 (6 bases). This CDR3 region has 13 residues. V was trimmed by 6 bases and J by 1 base, leaving 9 bases between them. Germline CDR1 and CDR2: SNHLY and FYNNEI. CDR3 bases: TGTGCCAGCAGAGGGGGTTTTAACTATGGCTACACCTTC. Translating gives CASRGGFNYGYTF.

The rearrangement links TRBV10-1 to TRBJ2-1, with D perhaps TRBD1 (6 bases). The CDR3 covers 13 residues. V was cut by 3 bases and J by 10 bases, with 13 bases left in between. Germline loops: CDR1 WNHNN, CDR2 SYGVQD (reference sequence). The CDR3 nucleotides are TGCGCCAGCAGTGATGCTACAGGGCGGGAGCAGTTCTTC. Translation: CASSDATGREQFF.

V gene TRBV5-6 combines with J gene TRBJ2-7; D is possibly TRBD1 or TRBD2 (6 bases each). Trimming pared 4 bases from V and 3 bases from J, leaving 14 bases between. CDR1 is SGHDT, CDR2 YYEEEE, per germline. This CDR3 contains 14 residues. In nucleotides, the CDR3 is TGTGCCAGCAGCCGGGGGACACTAAACTACGAGCAGTACTTC. Protein product: CASSRGTLNYEQYF.

This clone was detected only once. The rearrangement joins TRBV27 to TRBJ2-5; maybe TRBD2 (5 bases). Trimming cost V 6 bases and J 1 base, with 15 bases left between them. The germline V gene encodes CDR1 MNHEY and CDR2 SMNVEV (reference sequence). This CDR3 has 15 amino acids. The CDR3 DNA reads TGTGCCAGCAGCGTCAGAGACTATCCCCAAGAGACCCAGTACTTC. Its translation is CASSVRDYPQETQYF.

The CDR3 region is CASSKDRGRETQYF. For the CDR3, the DNA is TGTGCCAGCAGCAAAGACAGGGGTCGAGAGACCCAGTACTTC. This chain connects TRBV7-7 to TRBJ2-5; 8 bases match TRBD1. The CDR3 covers 14 residues. V was clipped by 5 bases and J by 4 bases; unmatched bases: 6. CDR1 is SSHAT and CDR2 is FNYEAQ in the germline V gene (reference sequence).

V gene TRBV5-5 combines with J gene TRBJ2-5; TRBD1 is a possible D gene (5 bases). The CDR3 is 16 amino acids. From germline, CDR1 is SGHKS and CDR2 YYEKEE (reference sequence). The V end was cut by 6 bases, the J end by 2 bases, with 20 bases between. The CDR3 DNA sequence: TGTGCCAGCACCCAATCAAGGGGCGCGGTTCAAGAGACCCAGTACTTC. Its translation: CASTQSRGAVQETQYF. The full variable domain, completed using reference TRBV5-5 and TRBJ2-5, is DAGVTQSPTHLIKTRGQQVTLRCSPISGHKSVSWYQQVLGQGPQFIFQYYEKEERGRGNFPDRFSARQFPNYSSELNVNALLLGDSALYLCASTQSRGAVQETQYFGPGTRLLVL.

The J gene is TRBJ1-4, the V gene TRBV6-5; perhaps TRBD1 as D (5 bases). V lost 5 bases, J lost 3 bases, and 13 bases lay in between. Germline V gene data show CDR1 as MNHEY and CDR2 as SVGAGI. This CDR3 region has 15 residues. In DNA form, the CDR3 reads TGTGCCAGCAGTAGGGGATCCGCTTCTAATGAAAAACTGTTTTTT. As protein: CASSRGSASNEKLFF.

The chain couples TRBV11-2 to TRBJ1-6, with unresolved D. Germline V CDR1 and CDR2: SGHAT, FQNNGV. There are 13 residues in the CDR3. V was cut by 1 base and J by 9 bases, with 7 bases left in between. CDR3 sequence (DNA): TGTGCCAGCAGCTTAGCCTTGGTTTCACCCCTCCACTTT. This codes for CASSLALVSPLHF. Drawing the rest from reference TRBV11-2 and TRBJ1-6, the complete variable domain is EAGVAQSPRYKIIEKRQSVAFWCNPISGHATLYWYQQILGQGPKLLIQFQNNGVVDDSQLPKDRFSAERLKGVDSTLKIQPAKLEDSAVYLCASSLALVSPLHFGNGTRLTVT.

The chain has TRBV5-1 and TRBJ1-6; 8 bases line up with TRBD1. Germline trimming cut 3 bases from V and 8 bases from J; bases unmatched to any gene: 7. The CDR3 totals 15 residues. CDR1 and CDR2 from the germline V gene are SGHRS and YFSETQ. The CDR3 region has the DNA TGCGCCAGCAGCTCTTTCGCAGGGGGCGATTCACCCCTCCACTTT. It translates to CASSSFAGGDSPLHF.

V is TRBV30 and J is TRBJ1-4; D call uncertain. Germline CDR1 GTSNPN, CDR2 SVGIG (reference sequence). The CDR3 runs to 15 residues. With 2 bases removed from V and 0 bases from J, the gap between germline ends came to 10 bases. CDR3 in DNA: TGTGCCTGGAGTCCCAGGCCTGCAACTAATGAAAAACTGTTTTTT. This sequence encodes CAWSPRPATNEKLFF. Filled out from reference TRBV30 and TRBJ1-4, the complete variable domain reads SQTIHQWPATLVQPVGSPLSLECTVEGTSNPNLYWYRQAAGRGLQLLFYSVGIGQISSEVPQNLSASRPQDRQFILSSKKLLLSDSGFYLCAWSPRPATNEKLFFGSGTQLSVL.

The chain links TRBV29-1 to TRBJ1-1, with 8 bases aligning to TRBD1. V lost 8 bases, J lost 1 base, and 6 bases stayed unmatched. This CDR3 spans 13 amino acids. The germline gives CDR1 SQVTM, CDR2 ANQGSEA. CDR3 nucleotide sequence: TGCAGCACCAAACAGGGGGGGAACACTGAAGCTTTCTTT. It codes for CSTKQGGNTEAFF.

V is TRBV3-1 (or the pseudogene TRBV3-2) and J is TRBJ1-6; tentative D call: TRBD1 (6 bases). This CDR3 region has 15 residues. Trimming shortened V by 4 bases and J by 6 bases, and 13 bases separated the two germline ends. Germline V gene data show CDR1 as LGHDT and CDR2 as YNNKEL (reference sequence). CDR3 DNA: TGTGCCAGCAGCCTAACGGGACAAGTTAATTCACCCCTCCACTTT. It specifies CASSLTGQVNSPLHF.

V usage is TRBV20-1 and J usage is TRBJ1-1; 7 positions match TRBD1. With 3 bases clipped from V and 4 bases from J, the junction kept 8 bases outside the gene matches. The CDR3 sequence is 14 residues long. In germline, CDR1 is DFQATT, CDR2 SNEGSKA (reference sequence). CDR3: CSASGAGGGTEAFF. CDR3 bases: TGCAGTGCTAGTGGGGCAGGGGGGGGCACTGAAGCTTTCTTT.

This chain joins TRBV11-2 and TRBJ2-5; 7 nucleotides match TRBD2. The germline CDR1 and CDR2 sequences are SGHAT and FQNNGV. Unmatched junction bases numbered 5, after V lost 0 bases and J lost 1 base. The CDR3 extends over 16 amino acids. The CDR3 reads CASSLDLSGGQETQYF. In DNA form, the CDR3 reads TGTGCCAGCAGCTTAGATTTATCGGGGGGCCAAGAGACCCAGTACTTC.

This clone was counted only a few times. This chain links TRBV18 with TRBJ1-2; no clear D gene. This CDR3 has 14 amino acids. The V end lost 2 bases, the J end lost 4 bases, and 11 bases lay between the germline ends. The germline gives CDR1 KGHSH, CDR2 LQKENI. CDR3 nucleotides: TGTGCCAGCTCACCAAACCCATTTACCTATGGCTACACCTTC. It translates to CASSPNPFTYGYTF.

The rearrangement joins TRBV27 to TRBJ2-1; D may correspond to TRBD1 or TRBD2 (5 bases each). CDR1 is MNHEY, CDR2 SMNVEV, per germline (reference sequence). Trimming cost V 5 bases and J 0 bases, with 17 bases left between them. The CDR3 is 17 amino acids. Written as DNA, the CDR3 is TGTGCCAGCAGTACTCTCCGGGACGTCAGCTCCTACAATGAGCAGTTCTTC. This encodes CASSTLRDVSSYNEQFF.

To note about this clone: Other DNA sequences in this sample translate to the same CDR3. This chain connects TRBV28 to TRBJ2-5; the match to TRBD2 covers 9 bases. Trimming took 6 bases from V and 2 from J; bases not matched to a gene: 7. This CDR3 region has 15 residues. CDR1 and CDR2 from the germline V gene are MDHEN and SYDVKM. The CDR3 is CASSSPSGAQETQYF. The CDR3, as DNA: TGTGCCAGCAGCTCCCCTAGCGGGGCACAAGAGACCCAGTACTTC.

V gene TRBV6-5 combines with J gene TRBJ2-7; tentatively, D is TRBD1 (6 bases). Trimming took off 0 bases at V and 0 bases at J, with 9 bases between the two ends. This CDR3 region has 15 residues. Germline V gene sequence: CDR1 MNHEY, CDR2 SVGAGI. The CDR3 DNA follows: TGTGCCAGCAGTTACTCGCAGGGGCTCTCCTACGAGCAGTACTTC. This codes for CASSYSQGLSYEQYF.

The chain is built from TRBV21-1 and TRBJ1-2; TRBD1 is the table's D call and was not checked against the DNA. TRBV21-1 is noted as a pseudogene. The CDR3 extends over 17 amino acids. The CDR3 spells CASSKAAGARKNYGYTF. Written as DNA, the CDR3 is TGTGCCAGCAGCAAAGCGGCTGGGGCTCGCAAAAACTATGGCTACACCTTC.

The chain combines TRBV3-1 (or the pseudogene TRBV3-2) with TRBJ1-2; no definite D call. CDR1 and CDR2 from the germline V gene are LGHDT and YNNKEL (reference sequence). The CDR3 contains 15 residues. V was shortened by 1 base and J by 4 bases, with 13 bases between the two germline ends. The CDR3 sequence: CASSQAPGPIYGYTF. DNA for the CDR3: TGTGCCAGCAGCCAAGCCCCTGGCCCCATCTATGGCTACACCTTC.

This clone was found once. The chain recombines TRBV7-8 with TRBJ1-2, with D perhaps TRBD1 (6 bases). V was shortened by 1 base and J by 0 bases, with 9 bases between the two germline ends. Germline CDR1 is SGHVS and CDR2 is FQNEAQ. This CDR3 has 15 residues. The chain's CDR3 is CASSLEGGTNYGYTF. The CDR3 bases are TGTGCCAGCAGCTTAGAGGGGGGAACTAACTATGGCTACACCTTC. Drawing the rest from reference TRBV7-8 and TRBJ1-2, the complete variable domain is GAGVSQSPRYKVAKRGQDVALRCDPISGHVSLFWYQQALGQGPEFLTYFQNEAQLDKSGLPSDRFFAERPEGSVSTLKIQRTQQEDSAVYLCASSLEGGTNYGYTFGSGTRLTVV.

The gene calls are TRBV11-2 and TRBJ1-2; no firm D call. Germline lookup yields CDR1 SGHAT and CDR2 FQNNGV. The CDR3 is made up of 13 amino acids. Deletions cut 5 bases from V and 6 bases from J, with 13 bases between. CDR3 nucleotide sequence: TGTGCCAGCAGCCTTGGTGGAGGAAATGGCTACACCTTC. The encoded protein is CASSLGGGNGYTF. Together with reference TRBV11-2 and TRBJ1-2, the CDR3 gives the full variable domain: EAGVAQSPRYKIIEKRQSVAFWCNPISGHATLYWYQQILGQGPKLLIQFQNNGVVDDSQLPKDRFSAERLKGVDSTLKIQPAKLEDSAVYLCASSLGGGNGYTFGSGTRLTVV.

J is TRBJ2-1 and V is TRBV24-1, with 9 bases matching TRBD2. The CDR3 runs 15 residues. J gave up 3 bases and V 3 bases, and 2 bases lay outside the gene matches. In germline, CDR1 is KGHDR, CDR2 SFDVKD. The CDR3 loop reads CATSDVLAGYNEQFF. The CDR3, as DNA: TGTGCCACCAGTGATGTACTAGCGGGCTACAATGAGCAGTTCTTC.